This passage covers 29 T cell receptor beta chains from one sample sequenced in a study of response to subunit inactivated influenza vaccine. TCRdb processed the RT-PCR reads anew with MiXCR; each CDR3 protein has one entry. Of 450,000 to 500,000 distinct CDR3 sequences in the sample, roughly 9.7% were seen once. The sequencing used PBMCs from blood, collected 40 to 50 days after vaccination. Source of these receptors: a man aged 45-65 years who received an inactivated influenza vaccine.

The sample holds many counts of this clonotype. CDR3: CASSLGRGRAYNEQFF. CDR3 DNA: TGTGCCAGCAGTTTAGGGCGGGGGCGTGCCTACAATGAGCAGTTCTTC. This chain joins TRBV12-3 or TRBV12-4 and TRBJ2-1; D is perhaps TRBD2 (7 bases). Between the trimmed V and J ends, which lost 1 base and 2 bases, there was a span of 12 bases. CDR3 length: 16 residues.

This clonotype has more than one count but fewer than ten. The chain couples TRBV28 to TRBJ2-3; D is unclear. V lost 7 bases, J lost 4 bases, and 12 bases lay in between. This CDR3 region has 13 residues. CDR1 is MDHEN and CDR2 is SYDVKM in the germline V gene. The CDR3: CASTPSMADTQYF. DNA of the CDR3: TGTGCCAGCACCCCCTCGATGGCAGATACGCAGTATTTT.

This clonotype showed up many times. V usage is TRBV11-2 and J usage is TRBJ2-1, with TRBD1 identical over 11 bases. From germline, CDR1 is SGHAT and CDR2 FQNNGV. J lost 10 bases, V lost 1 base, and 9 bases had no gene match. The CDR3 contains 16 residues. The CDR3 DNA is TGTGCCAGCAGCTTAGTTTTCGGACAGGGGGCTTACGAGCAGTTCTTC. Translating gives CASSLVFGQGAYEQFF.

The V gene is TRBV5-5, the J gene TRBJ1-1, with 7 bases aligning to TRBD1. The V gene end was trimmed by 4 bases and the J gene end by 0 bases; junction bases not matched to a gene: 9. This CDR3 has 16 residues. CDR1 is SGHKS and CDR2 is YYEKEE in the germline V gene (reference sequence). The CDR3, as DNA: TGTGCCAGCAGCCCAGGGGCCGGGACAGTGAACACTGAAGCTTTCTTT. This translates into CASSPGAGTVNTEAFF.

This clonotype was recorded many times. The chain links TRBV10-3 to TRBJ1-2, with 9 bases that match TRBD1. This CDR3 region has 15 residues. Germline assignment: CDR1 ENHRY and CDR2 SYGVKD. With V trimmed by 2 bases and J by 3 bases, 4 bases remained unmatched. CDR3 sequence: CAISEGQGPYYGYTF. The CDR3 coding sequence is TGTGCCATCAGTGAGGGACAGGGGCCTTACTATGGCTACACCTTC.

This chain connects TRBV11-2 to TRBJ1-4; D perhaps matches TRBD1 (5 bases). V dropped 1 base and J dropped 7 bases, with 10 bases sitting between them. The CDR3 is 14 residues long. Germline values: CDR1 SGHAT, CDR2 FQNNGV. CDR3 coding DNA: TGTGCCAGCAGCTTAGGCAGGGAAGGTGAAAAACTGTTTTTT. This sequence encodes CASSLGREGEKLFF.

The table lists this clonotype with a few counts. The J gene is TRBJ2-1, the V gene TRBV12-3 or TRBV12-4, with a weak D call TRBD1 (5 bases). Trimming shortened V by 6 bases and J by 6 bases, and 12 bases separated the two germline ends. The CDR3 loop spans 13 amino acids. CDR3 sequence reads: CASSRDSTNEQFF. In DNA form, the CDR3 reads TGTGCCAGCAGCCGCGACAGTACCAATGAGCAGTTCTTC.

In this sample, this clonotype turned up a few times. This chain joins TRBV12-3 or TRBV12-4 and TRBJ2-7; D is possibly TRBD1 (5 bases). This CDR3 comprises 13 residues. Trimming left V 2 bases short and J 7 bases short, with 12 bases between. CDR3 loop: CASSLRGPREQYF. In DNA, the CDR3 is TGTGCCAGCAGTTTAAGGGGCCCTCGGGAGCAGTACTTC.

The J gene is TRBJ2-2, the V gene TRBV12-3 or TRBV12-4, with 10 bases identical to TRBD2. The CDR3 spans 16 residues. Unmatched junction bases numbered 9, after V lost 7 bases and J lost 4 bases. CDR3 amino acids: CASTFRVAGGTGELFF. The CDR3 DNA reads TGTGCCAGCACCTTCCGAGTAGCGGGGGGCACCGGGGAGCTGTTTTTT.

This clonotype was seen ten or more times. V usage is TRBV15 and J usage is TRBJ1-4; the D is unclear. V gave up 3 bases and J gave up 5 bases, with 4 bases separating them. The V gene's germline CDR1 is LNHNV and CDR2 YYDKDF (reference sequence). This CDR3 is built from 12 residues. This chain's CDR3 is CATSRANEKLFF. The CDR3 DNA is TGTGCCACCAGCAGGGCCAATGAAAAACTGTTTTTT.

Of note for this clonotype: This could be a read error, since a much larger clone is one nucleotide away. V usage is TRBV29-1 and J usage is TRBJ2-3; 8 nucleotides agree with TRBD1. This CDR3 comprises 20 residues. Unmatched junction bases numbered 20, after V lost 1 base and J lost 2 bases. CDR1 is SQVTM and CDR2 is ANQGSEA in the germline V gene. This chain's CDR3 is CSVEVRQGYGGDTHTDTQYF. The CDR3 DNA reads as TGCAGCGTTGAAGTTCGACAGGGGTACGGGGGAGATACCCACACAGATACGCAGTATTTT.

Only one count was recorded for this clonotype. The rearrangement joins TRBV11-2 to TRBJ2-1, with TRBD2 identical over 7 bases. The CDR3 totals 15 residues. Germline V CDR1 and CDR2: SGHAT, FQNNGV. V lost 1 base, J lost 8 bases, and 8 bases stayed unmatched. CDR3 loop: CASSLAGTNIDEQFF. As DNA, the CDR3 is TGTGCCAGCAGCTTAGCAGGGACTAACATAGATGAGCAGTTCTTC.

This clonotype was observed a few times. This rearrangement joins TRBV6-2 or TRBV6-3 to TRBJ1-5; TRBD1 matches at 9 bases. The germline V gene encodes CDR1 MNHEY and CDR2 SVGEGT. Trimming took 2 bases from V and 2 from J; bases not matched to a gene: 19. The length of the CDR3 is 21 residues. The CDR3 region is CASSYVDRGISILRGNQPQHF. The CDR3 region has the DNA TGTGCCAGCAGTTACGTCGACAGGGGGATTTCTATCTTAAGGGGCAATCAGCCCCAGCATTTT.

This clonotype was picked up many times. The chain couples TRBV5-6 to TRBJ2-1; D gene uncertain. Germline lookup yields CDR1 SGHDT and CDR2 YYEEEE. V lost 0 bases, J lost 2 bases, and 9 bases lay in between. This CDR3 contains 15 residues. Here the CDR3 reads CASSLVADTYNEQFF. The CDR3 DNA sequence: TGTGCCAGCAGCTTGGTGGCGGATACCTACAATGAGCAGTTCTTC.

This clonotype was seen more than once but under ten times. The rearrangement joins TRBV20-1 to TRBJ2-3; TRBD2 matches 8 bases. Germline V gene sequence: CDR1 DFQATT, CDR2 SNEGSKA (reference sequence). The CDR3 has 16 amino acids. Trimming cost V 4 bases and J 4 bases; bases outside gene matches: 13. The CDR3 here is CSATIPGGGPADTQYF. The CDR3 nucleotides read TGCAGTGCTACTATCCCCGGCGGGGGGCCCGCAGATACGCAGTATTTT.

The J gene is TRBJ2-1, the V gene TRBV7-2; D gene unclear. The germline gives CDR1 SGHTA, CDR2 FQGNSA. V was clipped by 1 base and J by 5 bases, with 6 bases between them. The CDR3 loop spans 13 amino acids. The CDR3 is CASSLVVNNEQFF. The CDR3 region has the DNA TGTGCCAGCAGCTTAGTCGTAAACAATGAGCAGTTCTTC.

This clonotype was counted many times. The chain recombines TRBV4-2 with TRBJ2-3; D is unclear. Trimming took off 4 bases at V and 0 bases at J, with 5 bases between the two ends. The V gene's germline CDR1 is LGHNA and CDR2 YNFKEQ. The CDR3 has 13 amino acids. CDR3 residues: CASSRPSTDTQYF. The CDR3 bases are TGTGCCAGCAGCCGCCCTAGCACAGATACGCAGTATTTT.

This clonotype was counted a few times. The chain combines TRBV11-1 with TRBJ2-3; D perhaps matches TRBD2 (6 bases). The CDR3 is made up of 16 amino acids. Germline V gene sequence: CDR1 SGHAT, CDR2 FQDESV (reference sequence). Trimming cost V 2 bases and J 2 bases, with 14 bases left between them. The CDR3 spells CASSLRRDSLTDTQYF. The DNA of the CDR3 is TGTGCCAGCAGCTTAAGACGGGACTCCCTCACAGATACGCAGTATTTT. The whole variable domain, remainder taken from reference TRBV11-1 and TRBJ2-3, is EAEVAQSPRYKITEKSQAVAFWCDPISGHATLYWYRQILGQGPELLVQFQDESVVDDSQLPKDRFSAERLKGVDSTLKIQPAELGDSAMYLCASSLRRDSLTDTQYFGPGTRLTVL.

The rearrangement joins TRBV11-2 to TRBJ2-1; D is possibly TRBD1 (6 bases). V lost 1 base, J lost 9 bases, and 13 bases lay in between. The germline gives CDR1 SGHAT, CDR2 FQNNGV. This CDR3 spans 14 amino acids. CDR3 sequence: CASSLGDRGGEQFF. DNA for the CDR3: TGTGCCAGCAGCTTAGGTGACAGAGGGGGTGAGCAGTTCTTC. The full variable domain, with the rest looked up from reference TRBV11-2 and TRBJ2-1, is EAGVAQSPRYKIIEKRQSVAFWCNPISGHATLYWYQQILGQGPKLLIQFQNNGVVDDSQLPKDRFSAERLKGVDSTLKIQPAKLEDSAVYLCASSLGDRGGEQFFGPGTRLTVL.

This clonotype was picked up a small number of times. The J gene is TRBJ1-2, the V gene TRBV7-8; maybe TRBD1 (6 bases). Germline V gene sequence: CDR1 SGHVS, CDR2 FQNEAQ. This CDR3 contains 14 residues. Between the trimmed V and J ends, which lost 1 base and 4 bases, there was a span of 10 bases. The CDR3 reads CASSLGARGYGYTF. CDR3 coding DNA: TGTGCCAGCAGCTTAGGTGCCAGGGGCTATGGCTACACCTTC.

This clonotype turned up a few times. The chain is built from TRBV6-2 or TRBV6-3 and TRBJ2-5, with D hard to call. CDR3 size: 13 residues. V was pared by 6 bases and J by 2 bases, with 10 bases between. Per germline, CDR1 MNHEY and CDR2 SVGEGT. The CDR3, as DNA: TGTGCCAGCAGCCCCCTGGGACAAGAGACCCAGTACTTC. It specifies CASSPLGQETQYF.

CDR3 in DNA: TGTGCCAGCAGTAACCGGGCCAAGCCAGGGAAGCATTCAGATACGCAGTATTTT. Amino acids: CASSNRAKPGKHSDTQYF. The chain couples TRBV6-5 to TRBJ2-3; a weak D match, TRBD1 (5 bases). V lost 5 bases, J lost 4 bases, and 25 bases lay in between. Per the germline V gene, CDR1 is MNHEY and CDR2 is SVGAGI. The CDR3 loop spans 18 amino acids.

The rearrangement links TRBV5-1 to TRBJ2-1; 9 bases are a match to TRBD2. Germline V gene sequence: CDR1 SGHRS, CDR2 YFSETQ. The CDR3 is made up of 16 amino acids. With V trimmed by 3 bases and J by 0 bases, 4 bases remained unmatched. CDR3 in amino acids: CASSSRLADSYNEQFF. In nucleotides, the CDR3 is TGCGCCAGCAGCTCCAGACTAGCGGACTCCTACAATGAGCAGTTCTTC.

The gene calls are TRBV7-9 and TRBJ2-5, with D possibly being TRBD1 or TRBD2 (5 bases each). The germline gives CDR1 SEHNR, CDR2 FQNEAQ (reference sequence). The CDR3 runs 12 residues. V lost 5 bases and J 13 bases, leaving 17 bases between the germline ends. The CDR3, as DNA: TGTGCCAGCAGCAGAACCCAGGGAGAGGGGTACTTC. Translation gives CASSRTQGEGYF.

The chain recombines TRBV7-9 with TRBJ2-2, with a weak D call TRBD1 (5 bases). The CDR3 loop spans 15 amino acids. V was clipped by 5 bases and J by 5 bases, with 15 bases between them. Germline CDR1 and CDR2: SEHNR and FQNEAQ (reference sequence). CDR3 protein: CASSPWQGRTGELFF. CDR3 in DNA: TGTGCCAGCAGCCCGTGGCAGGGTCGGACCGGGGAGCTGTTTTTT.

This chain links TRBV3-1 with TRBJ2-5; D is undetermined. This CDR3 comprises 12 residues. The germline V and J ends were trimmed by 2 bases and 4 bases, with 5 bases remaining between them. Germline lookup yields CDR1 LGHDT and CDR2 YNNKEL (reference sequence). The CDR3 loop is CASSQLSETQYF. The CDR3 DNA sequence: TGTGCCAGCAGCCAACTTTCAGAGACCCAGTACTTC.

This clonotype has a handful of counts. The chain couples TRBV20-1 to TRBJ2-3, with 12 bases that match TRBD1. In germline, CDR1 is DFQATT, CDR2 SNEGSKA (reference sequence). The CDR3 spans 14 residues. Trimming cost V 3 bases and J 4 bases; bases outside gene matches: 2. CDR3 protein: CSARGTGGPDTQYF. CDR3 DNA sequence: TGCAGTGCTAGGGGGACAGGGGGCCCAGATACGCAGTATTTT.

This clonotype was detected many times. This chain links TRBV12-3 or TRBV12-4 with TRBJ2-7; possibly TRBD1 for D (6 bases). The length of the CDR3 is 13 residues. V was clipped by 8 bases and J by 1 base, with 12 bases between them. CDR3 nucleotides: TGTGCCAGCCGGCACAGGGAGTCCTACGAGCAGTACTTC. It is translated as CASRHRESYEQYF.

The V gene is TRBV6-2 or TRBV6-3, the J gene TRBJ1-5; D unresolved. This CDR3 is built from 12 residues. V lost 0 bases and J lost 11, with 8 bases in between. Germline V gene sequence: CDR1 MNHEY, CDR2 SVGEGT. CDR3 loop: CASSYSPTAQHF. The CDR3 bases are TGTGCCAGCAGTTACTCACCCACTGCCCAGCATTTT.